This T cell receptor beta chain is from a study of blood T cell repertoires in COVID-19. Here immunoSEQ multiplex PCR was the method, and the copy in TCRdb shows in-frame clones only, minus some. The sample consists of 110,000 to 150,000 clones, 87% of them appearing once. CDR3 size: 16 residues. Germline CDR1 and CDR2: SGHTS and YDEGEE. V lost 4 bases and J lost 5, with 21 bases in between. Two consecutive negative NP/OP PCR tests, clearance, or resolved symptoms defined Cohort 3 recovery. The receptor was derived from a man in his fifties or sixties who had recovered from COVID-19. Material for sequencing was PBMCs or T cells enriched from blood (not recorded which). The chain recombines TRBV5-8 with TRBJ2-5, with D perhaps TRBD1 (5 bases). The CDR3 protein is CASSPYTGLPRETQYF. CDR3 coding DNA: TGTGCCAGCAGCCCATATACAGGCCTTCCGAGGGAGACCCAGTACTTC.